This record covers a single T cell receptor (beta chain). Noted time point: after neoadjuvant nivolumab, at surgical resection. These oral cavity squamous cell carcinomas were HPV-negative and locally advanced. PBMCs were not maintained or expanded in culture before analysis. The record originates from a study of neoadjuvant anti-PD-1 for oral cavity cancer. Turning to the study itself: Patients without progression got a fourth dose around day 43.

Assay used: immunoSEQ multiplex PCR; TCRdb lists only in-frame clones, some missing. The sample gives approximately 42,000 clones, 65% to 80% of which show up once; around 4.9% is in the top ten. Germline V gene sequence: CDR1 SGHRS, CDR2 YFSETQ. CDR3 length: 14 residues. The V end lost 0 bases, the J end lost 4 bases, and 10 bases lay between the germline ends. The receptor was isolated from a person aged 35 to 85 with oral cavity squamous cell carcinoma. This specimen consisted of PBMCs, obtained after nivolumab (anti-PD-1) treatment. The chain joins TRBV5-1 to TRBJ1-2; D gene unclear. CDR3 nucleotide sequence: TGCGCCAGCAGCTTGGGACACCTAAGCTATGGCTACACCTTC. This sequence encodes CASSLGHLSYGYTF.